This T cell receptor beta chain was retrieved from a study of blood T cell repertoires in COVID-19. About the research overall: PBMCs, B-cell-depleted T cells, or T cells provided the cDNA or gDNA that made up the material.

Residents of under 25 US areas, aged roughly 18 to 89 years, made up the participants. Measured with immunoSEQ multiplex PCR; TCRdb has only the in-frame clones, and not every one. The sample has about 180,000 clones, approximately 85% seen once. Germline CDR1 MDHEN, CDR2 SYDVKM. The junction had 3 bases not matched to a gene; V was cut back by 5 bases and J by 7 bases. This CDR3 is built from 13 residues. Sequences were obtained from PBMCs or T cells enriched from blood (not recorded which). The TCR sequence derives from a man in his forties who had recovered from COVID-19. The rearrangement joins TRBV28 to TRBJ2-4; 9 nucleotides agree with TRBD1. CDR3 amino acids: CASSLGTGNIQYF. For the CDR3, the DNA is TGTGCCAGCAGTCTAGGGACAGGGAACATTCAGTACTTC. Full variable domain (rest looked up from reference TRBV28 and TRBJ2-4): DVKVTQSSRYLVKRTGEKVFLECVQDMDHENMFWYRQDPGLGLRLIYFSYDVKMKEKGDIPEGYSVSREKKERFSLILESASTNQTSMYLCASSLGTGNIQYFGAGTRLSVL.